A single sample gave rise to the 31 T cell receptor beta chains below, sequenced in a study of T cell responses to AZD1222 COVID-19 vaccine. Sequencing used immunoSEQ multiplex PCR; TCRdb keeps in-frame clones, though not all of them. The table shows 180,000 or so clones, with under 95% occurring only once. The sequencing used peripheral blood, collected 28 days after the second AZD1222 dose. Receptor source: an adult who received the AZD1222 COVID-19 vaccine.

This chain uses TRBV7-9 with TRBJ1-1; D is uncertain. The CDR3 contains 14 residues. Looked up from germline, CDR1 is SEHNR and CDR2 is FQNEAQ (reference sequence). V lost 1 base and J 2 bases, leaving 8 bases between the germline ends. The CDR3, as DNA: TGTGCCAGCAGCTTAGTTACAGACAACACTGAAGCTTTCTTT. As protein: CASSLVTDNTEAFF.

The chain uses TRBV12-3 or TRBV12-4 and TRBJ1-4; D gene ambiguous. V was pared by 5 bases and J by 16 bases, with 17 bases between. This CDR3 spans 12 amino acids. The CDR3 DNA is TGTGCCAGCAGTGTGGACCGCCGGGATCCGTTTTTT. Its protein is CASSVDRRDPFF.

The rearrangement uses TRBV7-2 and TRBJ2-2; a weak D match, TRBD2 (7 bases). The CDR3 runs to 16 residues. The germline V gene has CDR1 SGHTA and CDR2 FQGNSA. V lost 0 bases and J 2 bases, leaving 10 bases between the germline ends. The chain's CDR3 is CASSLAGGRNTGELFF. The CDR3 DNA reads as TGTGCCAGCAGCTTAGCGGGGGGGCGAAACACCGGGGAGCTGTTTTTT.

The chain combines TRBV19 with TRBJ1-1; tentatively, D is TRBD1 (5 bases). The CDR3 length is 13 residues. Deletions cut 6 bases from V and 2 bases from J, with 10 bases between. Germline V gene lookup returns CDR1 LNHDA and CDR2 SQIVND (reference sequence). In DNA form, the CDR3 reads TGTGCCAGTAGAGACAGCAGTAACACTGAAGCTTTCTTT. Translating it yields CASRDSSNTEAFF.

The V gene is TRBV9, the J gene TRBJ2-1, with TRBD2 matching over 7 bases. Germline V gives CDR1 SGDLS, CDR2 YYNGEE. This CDR3 contains 14 residues. The junction had 7 bases not matched to a gene; V was cut back by 1 base and J by 9 bases. The CDR3 sequence is CASSVRGGEGEQFF. The CDR3 bases are TGTGCCAGCAGCGTACGGGGTGGGGAGGGTGAGCAGTTCTTC.

This chain uses TRBV7-9 with TRBJ2-5, with 8 positions matching TRBD2. The CDR3 spans 14 residues. CDR1 and CDR2 from the germline V gene are SEHNR and FQNEAQ (reference sequence). Trimming at V came to 1 base and at J to 5 bases, leaving 3 bases not matched to a gene. The CDR3 DNA reads as TGTGCCAGCAGCTTAGGCGGGGGGCCGGAGACCCAGTACTTC. Protein sequence: CASSLGGGPETQYF.

The chain is built from TRBV5-1 and TRBJ2-7; 9 nucleotides line up with TRBD1. This CDR3 spans 15 amino acids. The V gene's germline CDR1 is SGHRS and CDR2 YFSETQ. Unmatched junction bases numbered 7, after V lost 1 base and J lost 5 bases. The CDR3 DNA sequence: TGCGCCAGCAGCTTGTCCGGGACAGGGTACGACGAGCAGTACTTC. Translation: CASSLSGTGYDEQYF.

The chain carries TRBV29-1 and TRBJ1-1; D perhaps matches TRBD1 (5 bases). Germline V gene data show CDR1 as SQVTM and CDR2 as ANQGSEA. The V end lost 4 bases, the J end lost 7 bases, and 16 bases lay between the germline ends. This CDR3 contains 13 residues. CDR3 sequence reads: CSVVIGAAGEAFF. CDR3 nucleotide sequence: TGCAGCGTTGTGATCGGGGCAGCGGGTGAAGCTTTCTTT.

A note on this clone: Relative to the germline gene, one junction end is altered; a read error may explain this. Here the CDR3 reads CASSYGPLGHRF. The CDR3 bases are TGTGCCAGCAGTTACGGGCCCTTAGGACACCGTTTC. The V gene is TRBV6-2 or TRBV6-3, the J gene TRBJ1-2; possible D gene TRBD1, 5 bases. The CDR3 is made up of 12 amino acids. The germline V gene has CDR1 MNHEY and CDR2 SVGEGT.

The genes are TRBV20-1 and TRBJ1-1; D gene unclear. Germline assignment: CDR1 DFQATT and CDR2 SNEGSKA (reference sequence). The CDR3 extends over 8 amino acids. The V end was cut by 5 bases, the J end by 8 bases, with 3 bases between. The CDR3 region is CSALEAFF. The DNA for the CDR3 is TGCAGTGCTCTCGAAGCTTTCTTT.

The chain couples TRBV19 to TRBJ1-1, with D tentatively TRBD1 (5 bases). V lost 5 bases, J lost 2 bases, and 12 bases lay in between. The CDR3 sequence is 14 residues long. The germline V gene encodes CDR1 LNHDA and CDR2 SQIVND (reference sequence). The CDR3 nucleotides read TGTGCCAGTAGTCAGGGCAGGCACAACACTGAAGCTTTCTTT. Protein product: CASSQGRHNTEAFF.

The chain uses TRBV6-6 and TRBJ2-1; perhaps TRBD1 as D (5 bases). The germline V gene has CDR1 MNHNY and CDR2 SVGAGI (reference sequence). The length of the CDR3 is 15 residues. Trimming cost V 2 bases and J 5 bases, with 13 bases left between them. CDR3 region: CASSYTGSVHNEQFF. Here the CDR3 DNA reads TGTGCCAGCAGTTACACAGGAAGCGTCCACAATGAGCAGTTCTTC.

CDR3 residues: CASSSTAPHPYEQYF. The CDR3 region has the DNA TGTGCCAGCAGTTCAACGGCACCTCACCCCTACGAGCAGTACTTC. The chain combines TRBV28 with TRBJ2-7; no clear D gene. The CDR3 consists of 15 residues. CDR1 and CDR2 (germline): MDHEN, SYDVKM. The V end was cut by 4 bases, the J end by 2 bases, with 15 bases between.

This sequence joins TRBV9 and TRBJ2-6; 7 bases align to TRBD2. CDR3 size: 17 residues. J lost 0 bases, V lost 0 bases, and 3 bases had no gene match. Looked up from germline, CDR1 is SGDLS and CDR2 is YYNGEE. The CDR3 sequence is CASSVAGGLSGANVLTF. The CDR3 region has the DNA TGTGCCAGCAGCGTAGCGGGGGGACTCTCTGGGGCCAACGTCCTGACTTTC. Looking up the rest from reference TRBV9 and TRBJ2-6 gives the full variable domain: DSGVTQTPKHLITATGQRVTLRCSPRSGDLSVYWYQQSLDQGLQFLIQYYNGEERAKGNILERFSAQQFPDLHSELNLSSLELGDSALYFCASSVAGGLSGANVLTFGAGSRLTVL.

This clone was picked up one time. CDR3 sequence reads: CASSESRGGPEVPTGELFF. The CDR3 coding sequence is TGCGCCAGCAGTGAGTCGAGGGGTGGGCCGGAGGTCCCCACCGGGGAGCTGTTTTTT. The chain carries TRBV10-1 and TRBJ2-2; D assignment may be TRBD1 or TRBD2 (5 bases each). V lost 0 bases to trimming and J lost 4 bases, with 21 bases between them. From germline, CDR1 is WNHNN and CDR2 SYGVQD (reference sequence). This CDR3 is built from 19 residues.

The table lists this clone with a few counts. The identical CDR3 is also encoded by other nucleotide sequences in the sample. The V and J genes are TRBV3-1 (or the pseudogene TRBV3-2) and TRBJ1-1; the D is unclear. This CDR3 is 12 amino acids long. Germline assignment: CDR1 LGHDT and CDR2 YNNKEL (reference sequence). Trimming stripped 1 base from V and 3 bases from J, with 3 bases between. The CDR3 bases are TGTGCCAGCAGCCAAGTTGACACTGAAGCTTTCTTT. Translated: CASSQVDTEAFF.

The CDR3 loop is CASSPTSYEQYF. The CDR3, as DNA: TGTGCCAGCAGCCCAACAAGCTACGAGCAGTACTTC. The rearrangement links TRBV7-9 to TRBJ2-7; D is unclear. The V and J ends lost 5 bases and 3 bases respectively, with 8 bases between them. This CDR3 spans 12 amino acids. Per the germline V gene, CDR1 is SEHNR and CDR2 is FQNEAQ (reference sequence).

The chain carries TRBV6-5 and TRBJ1-1; D is unresolved. The germline V gene has CDR1 MNHEY and CDR2 SVGAGI. With 2 bases removed from V and 5 bases from J, the gap between germline ends came to 9 bases. The CDR3 spans 13 residues. CDR3: CASSYGSGTEAFF. The CDR3 DNA reads as TGTGCCAGCAGTTACGGATCCGGGACTGAAGCTTTCTTT.

The chain couples TRBV6-2 or TRBV6-3 to TRBJ2-7; possible D gene TRBD1, 7 bases. CDR3 length: 17 residues. The ends were cut back, 5 bases at V and 0 bases at J, with 20 bases in the middle. Germline CDR1 reads MNHEY; CDR2 reads SVGEGT. The CDR3 DNA follows: TGTGCCAGCAGTAGCCCAGGAGGGGACAGCAGCTCCTACGAGCAGTACTTC. Protein: CASSSPGGDSSSYEQYF.

The chain carries TRBV25-1 and TRBJ1-3; TRBD1 is a possible D gene (5 bases). CDR1 is MGHDK and CDR2 is SYGVNS in the germline V gene. V lost 5 bases, J lost 0 bases, and 11 bases lay in between. CDR3 length: 15 residues. CDR3 sequence: CASSYGGYSGNTIYF. The DNA of the CDR3 is TGTGCCAGCAGTTACGGGGGTTACTCTGGAAACACCATATATTTT.

This clone has just one count. This chain joins TRBV3-1 (or the pseudogene TRBV3-2) and TRBJ2-2; D unclear. The CDR3 covers 13 residues. Trimming stripped 1 base from V and 2 bases from J, with 2 bases between. In germline, CDR1 is LGHDT, CDR2 YNNKEL (reference sequence). In DNA form, the CDR3 reads TGTGCCAGCAGCCAAGTAAACACCGGGGAGCTGTTTTTT. It yields the protein CASSQVNTGELFF.

Only one count was recorded for this clone. This chain links TRBV4-2 with TRBJ1-1; D unclear. The CDR3 is made up of 14 amino acids. Germline-derived CDR1 and CDR2 are LGHNA and YNFKEQ. With 0 bases removed from V and 7 bases from J, the gap between germline ends came to 12 bases. CDR3 protein: CASSQEEARLEAFF. The CDR3 coding sequence is TGTGCCAGCAGCCAAGAGGAGGCGAGACTTGAAGCTTTCTTT.

This clone showed up just once. The chain uses TRBV24-1 and TRBJ2-3, with 7 positions matching TRBD1. CDR3 length equals 16 residues. The V segment lost 3 bases and the J segment 1 base; nucleotides outside the gene matches: 6. Germline values: CDR1 KGHDR, CDR2 SFDVKD. The CDR3 nucleotides are TGTGCCACCAGTGATGCCACAGGGGTGGGCACAGATACGCAGTATTTT. Encoded protein: CATSDATGVGTDTQYF.

The chain has TRBV18 and TRBJ1-1, with D possibly matching TRBD1 (6 bases). CDR3 size: 14 residues. V shed 6 bases and J shed 1 base, with 12 bases lying between them. Germline V CDR1 and CDR2: KGHSH, LQKENI. The DNA of the CDR3 is TGTGCCAGCTCGCCCGGACAGCGGAACACTGAAGCTTTCTTT. As protein: CASSPGQRNTEAFF.

The genes are TRBV4-1 and TRBJ2-2; 9 positions match TRBD2. This CDR3 has 16 amino acids. Per germline, CDR1 MGHRA and CDR2 YSYEKL. J lost 5 bases, V lost 6 bases, and 10 bases had no gene match. The CDR3 region has the DNA TGCGCCAGCAGTATGTGGCGGGGGGGTCGGACCGGGGAGCTGTTTTTT. Amino acids: CASSMWRGGRTGELFF.

The J gene is TRBJ2-7, the V gene TRBV27, with unresolved D. The CDR3 spans 14 residues. The germline CDR1 and CDR2 sequences are MNHEY and SMNVEV (reference sequence). V lost 3 bases to trimming and J lost 5 bases, with 14 bases between them. The CDR3 sequence is CASSLPGLPDEQYF. For the CDR3, the DNA is TGTGCCAGCAGTTTGCCCGGCCTGCCCGACGAGCAGTACTTC.

The gene calls are TRBV27 and TRBJ2-7, with 7 nucleotides matching TRBD1. Per germline, CDR1 MNHEY and CDR2 SMNVEV (reference sequence). This CDR3 contains 13 residues. V was pared by 5 bases and J by 4 bases, with 5 bases of the junction left unmatched. The CDR3, as DNA: TGTGCCAGCAGTAAGGGACAGTGGTACGAGCAGTACTTC. It specifies CASSKGQWYEQYF.

The gene calls are TRBV9 and TRBJ1-2, with 7 bases aligning to TRBD1. Germline trimming cut 2 bases from V and 4 bases from J; bases unmatched to any gene: 2. The germline CDR1 and CDR2 sequences are SGDLS and YYNGEE. This CDR3 is 13 amino acids long. The CDR3 sequence is CASSVGQSYGYTF. The CDR3 coding sequence is TGTGCCAGCAGCGTGGGACAGTCCTATGGCTACACCTTC.

This clone appeared a single time. The chain recombines TRBV7-2 with TRBJ2-2, with a weak D call TRBD1 (5 bases). V was pared by 1 base and J by 5 bases, with 14 bases between. Germline CDR1 and CDR2: SGHTA and FQGNSA. The CDR3 length is 16 residues. CDR3 sequence (DNA): TGTGCCAGCAGCTTAGTTGTGTTACAGGCAACCGGGGAGCTGTTTTTT. Translated: CASSLVVLQATGELFF.

This clone has just one count. This chain uses TRBV6-2 or TRBV6-3 with TRBJ2-7; the D gene is possibly TRBD1 (5 bases). Trimming removed 2 bases at V and 0 bases at J, with 11 bases between. Germline V gives CDR1 MNHEY, CDR2 SVGEGT. CDR3 size: 15 residues. The CDR3 region is CASSYDSEASYEQYF. As DNA, the CDR3 is TGTGCCAGCAGTTACGACAGCGAAGCCTCCTACGAGCAGTACTTC.

V and J are TRBV7-2 and TRBJ1-4; 10 nucleotides line up with TRBD1. The CDR3 spans 15 residues. CDR1 is SGHTA, CDR2 FQGNSA, per germline. V was clipped by 4 bases and J by 8 bases; unmatched bases: 7. CDR3 sequence: CASSSRTGGYEKLFF. CDR3 sequence (DNA): TGTGCCAGCAGCTCGAGGACAGGGGGGTACGAAAAACTGTTTTTT. The full variable domain, its missing parts supplied by reference TRBV7-2 and TRBJ1-4, is GAGVSQSPSNKVTEKGKDVELRCDPISGHTALYWYRQSLGQGLEFLIYFQGNSAPDKSGLPSDRFSAERTGGSVSTLTIQRTQQEDSAVYLCASSSRTGGYEKLFFGSGTQLSVL.